The T cell receptor beta chain described here comes from a study of graft-versus-host responses after intestinal transplantation. Study overall: Every transplant recipient was induced with anti-thymocyte globulin, then maintained on tacrolimus and steroids for about 3 years.

Clones were sequenced by immunoSEQ multiplex PCR, and TCRdb holds only the in-frame ones, with some missing. The sample has 74,000 or so clones, about 90% seen once. Germline V gene lookup returns CDR1 ENHRY and CDR2 SYGVKD. This CDR3 comprises 12 residues. The V segment lost 9 bases and the J segment 3 bases; nucleotides outside the gene matches: 1. The chain couples TRBV10-3 to TRBJ2-7; 11 bases are shared with TRBD2. The specimen was PBMCs, collected 98 days after intestinal transplantation. This clonotype was obtained from a human patient who received an intestinal transplant, so some T cells may come from the graft donor. Written as DNA, the CDR3 is TGTGCCATAGGGACTAGCGGCTACGAGCAGTACTTC. This translates into CAIGTSGYEQYF.